These 28 T cell receptor beta chains were sequenced from one sample in a study of shared clonotypes between healthy human individuals. Using immunoSEQ multiplex PCR, the repertoire was profiled, and TCRdb retains in-frame clones only, with some absent. The table records 1.6 million or so clones, around 98.5% of them present only once. Sequenced sample: naive CD4+ T cells sorted from blood. The subset is: CD45RA+ positively selected. These receptors were taken from a man between 25 and 39 years old in good health.

The chain uses TRBV25-1 and TRBJ1-3, with 7 bases lining up with TRBD1. The CDR3 is made up of 13 amino acids. V lost 8 bases and J lost 2; bases outside the gene matches: 3. Germline values: CDR1 MGHDK, CDR2 SYGVNS. This chain's CDR3 is CASQGGPGNTIYF. The CDR3 bases are TGTGCCAGCCAAGGGGGCCCTGGAAACACCATATATTTT.

V is TRBV27 and J is TRBJ1-4, with 7 bases aligning to TRBD1. Per germline, CDR1 MNHEY and CDR2 SMNVEV (reference sequence). This CDR3 is 14 amino acids long. V was clipped by 3 bases and J by 8 bases; unmatched bases: 6. The CDR3 nucleotides are TGTGCCAGCAGTTTTGGCAGGGGGAACGAAAAACTGTTTTTT. Amino acid sequence: CASSFGRGNEKLFF.

This chain uses TRBV5-1 with TRBJ2-5, with D unresolved. This CDR3 is 17 amino acids long. Germline V CDR1 and CDR2: SGHRS, YFSETQ. V was pared by 2 bases and J by 0 bases, with 17 bases between. CDR3 nucleotide sequence: TGCGCCAGCAGCTTTTTTGCTAGAACATCATACCAAGAGACCCAGTACTTC. Translated, it gives CASSFFARTSYQETQYF.

This sequence joins TRBV10-1 and TRBJ1-1, with a tentative D call TRBD1 (5 bases). Germline V gene sequence: CDR1 WNHNN, CDR2 SYGVQD (reference sequence). This CDR3 has 13 amino acids. V shed 5 bases and J shed 1 base, with 8 bases lying between them. The CDR3 protein is CASSKDRNTEAFF. The CDR3 DNA sequence: TGCGCCAGCAGTAAAGACAGGAACACTGAAGCTTTCTTT.

The chain couples TRBV5-1 to TRBJ2-4; 10 bases agree with TRBD1. After removal of 1 base from V and 8 bases from J, the junction contained 9 bases not matched to a gene. Per the germline V gene, CDR1 is SGHRS and CDR2 is YFSETQ. CDR3 length: 16 amino acids. The CDR3 DNA reads as TGCGCCAGCAGCTTGATGCCGACAGGGGGCCGTGACATTCAGTACTTC. As protein: CASSLMPTGGRDIQYF.

The genes are TRBV28 and TRBJ1-5, with a tentative D call TRBD1 (5 bases). V lost 3 bases and J 5 bases, leaving 11 bases between the germline ends. CDR1 and CDR2 from the germline V gene are MDHEN and SYDVKM. The CDR3 has 14 residues. CDR3 protein: CASSLLGTDQPQHF. The CDR3 DNA sequence: TGTGCCAGCAGTTTGTTGGGGACGGATCAGCCCCAGCATTTT.

The chain joins TRBV10-3 to TRBJ2-1; 10 bases line up with TRBD2. The CDR3 spans 13 residues. Germline trimming cut 7 bases from V and 8 bases from J; bases unmatched to any gene: 5. CDR1 and CDR2 (germline): ENHRY, SYGVKD. CDR3 nucleotide sequence: TGTGCCATCACCCCCGGGACTAGCGATGAGCAGTTCTTC. This codes for CAITPGTSDEQFF.

This chain links TRBV5-1 with TRBJ2-7; 7 bases fit TRBD2. The CDR3 runs to 14 residues. The V segment lost 4 bases and the J segment 6 bases; nucleotides outside the gene matches: 10. The germline V gene encodes CDR1 SGHRS and CDR2 YFSETQ. The CDR3 coding sequence is TGCGCCAGCAGCACCGGACTAGGGGAGTTCGAGCAGTACTTC. Amino acid sequence: CASSTGLGEFEQYF.

V usage is TRBV11-2 and J usage is TRBJ2-7, with TRBD2 identical over 8 bases. Germline loops: CDR1 SGHAT, CDR2 FQNNGV. Trimming took 0 bases from V and 5 from J; bases not matched to a gene: 6. The CDR3 extends over 15 amino acids. The CDR3 region has the DNA TGTGCCAGCAGCTTAGAACACGGGAGGGCCAACGAGCAGTACTTC. This encodes CASSLEHGRANEQYF.

J is TRBJ2-1 and V is TRBV1; the table assigns TRBD2, which was not confirmed against the DNA. TRBV1 is tagged as a pseudogene. The CDR3 contains 18 residues. CDR3 DNA: TGCACCAGCAGCCAGAAAGGTCGCCTAGCGGGAAGTAGTAATGAGCAGTTCTTC. It translates to CTSSQKGRLAGSSNEQFF.

The CDR3 nucleotides are TGTGCCAGCAGCCGGTACCAAGGGACGACGAGTGAGCAGTTCTTC. Encoded protein: CASSRYQGTTSEQFF. The chain is built from TRBV5-5 and TRBJ2-1, with D tentatively TRBD1 or TRBD2 (5 bases each). Germline V gene lookup returns CDR1 SGHKS and CDR2 YYEKEE (reference sequence). V was clipped by 4 bases and J by 9 bases, with 20 bases between them. The length of the CDR3 is 15 residues.

The rearrangement joins TRBV7-2 to TRBJ2-1, with 9 bases matching TRBD2. Germline V gene data show CDR1 as SGHTA and CDR2 as FQGNSA. The CDR3 consists of 19 residues. V was clipped by 4 bases and J by 4 bases; unmatched bases: 17. The CDR3 spells CASSSPLGGSGSGYNEQFF. The DNA for the CDR3 is TGTGCCAGCAGCTCCCCCCTTGGTGGTAGCGGGAGTGGTTACAATGAGCAGTTCTTC.

The rearrangement links TRBV5-4 to TRBJ2-7, with unresolved D. Per germline, CDR1 SGHNT and CDR2 YYREEE (reference sequence). This CDR3 has 16 amino acids. Between the trimmed V and J ends, which lost 0 bases and 4 bases, there was a span of 17 bases. The CDR3 loop is CASSLEGATLLYEQYF. Written as DNA, the CDR3 is TGTGCCAGCAGCTTGGAGGGCGCGACCTTACTGTACGAGCAGTACTTC.

CDR3 sequence: CASSFPSYNEQFF. The CDR3 DNA is TGTGCCAGCAGTTTCCCTAGTTACAATGAGCAGTTCTTC. This chain connects TRBV28 to TRBJ2-1, with D hard to call. The CDR3 runs to 13 residues. Germline CDR1 MDHEN, CDR2 SYDVKM. V was trimmed by 3 bases and J by 4 bases, leaving 7 bases between them.

This sequence joins TRBV10-2 and TRBJ2-5; D not certain. The CDR3 spans 12 residues. CDR1 is WSHSY, CDR2 SAAADI, per germline. The V end lost 4 bases, the J end lost 5 bases, and 8 bases lay between the germline ends. The CDR3 DNA reads as TGCGCCAGCAGTGTCAAGGGTGAGACCCAGTACTTC. The encoded protein is CASSVKGETQYF.

The chain couples TRBV7-2 to TRBJ2-7; D is possibly TRBD1 or TRBD2 (6 bases each). The V gene lost 6 bases and the J gene lost 2 bases, with 14 bases spanning the gap. The length of the CDR3 is 14 residues. Per the germline V gene, CDR1 is SGHTA and CDR2 is FQGNSA. CDR3 in DNA: TGTGCCAGCAGGGAGGGGGGCGCAGCCTACGAGCAGTACTTC. As protein: CASREGGAAYEQYF.

The chain uses TRBV7-2 and TRBJ2-7; maybe TRBD2 (6 bases). V gave up 1 base and J gave up 0 bases, with 13 bases separating them. The CDR3 loop spans 16 amino acids. Germline V gene lookup returns CDR1 SGHTA and CDR2 FQGNSA. CDR3 coding DNA: TGTGCCAGCAGCTTAGTGTTCGGGAGCCCCTCCTACGAGCAGTACTTC. Its protein product is CASSLVFGSPSYEQYF.

The chain links TRBV14 to TRBJ2-1; TRBD2 matches at 8 bases. V lost 1 base and J lost 10; bases outside the gene matches: 18. This CDR3 comprises 18 residues. Germline lookup yields CDR1 SGHDN and CDR2 FVKESK. The CDR3 is CASSQVRGTSGPTREQFF. CDR3 sequence (DNA): TGTGCCAGCAGCCAAGTCCGTGGCACTAGCGGACCTACAAGGGAGCAGTTCTTC.

The rearrangement uses TRBV2 and TRBJ2-7; no firm D call. The CDR3 is 13 amino acids. V lost 9 bases and J 9 bases, leaving 21 bases between the germline ends. Germline CDR1 and CDR2: SNHLY and FYNNEI. For the CDR3, the DNA is TGTGCCAGTAGTTTGACCGCAACGACGGGGCAGTACTTC. Its translation: CASSLTATTGQYF.

The chain uses TRBV7-9 and TRBJ2-2; weak D call: TRBD2 (6 bases). The V gene lost 4 bases and the J gene lost 1 base, with 16 bases spanning the gap. Germline values: CDR1 SEHNR, CDR2 FQNEAQ (reference sequence). The CDR3 is 17 residues long. DNA for the CDR3: TGTGCCAGCAGCTACGCCTTGGGAGGCCGGAACACCGGGGAGCTGTTTTTT. It translates to CASSYALGGRNTGELFF.

The V gene is TRBV7-8, the J gene TRBJ2-7; the match to TRBD1 covers 7 bases. Germline V gives CDR1 SGHVS, CDR2 FQNEAQ. The CDR3 extends over 16 amino acids. V shed 5 bases, J shed 1 base, and the junction held 11 bases outside the gene matches. This CDR3 reads CASSRTDRVPSYEQYF. The CDR3 nucleotides read TGTGCCAGCAGCCGAACCGACAGGGTCCCTTCCTACGAGCAGTACTTC.

The chain links TRBV11-2 to TRBJ2-7, with 11 bases identical to TRBD1. V trimming: 4 bases; J trimming: 3 bases; junction bases outside the gene matches: 11. CDR1 is SGHAT and CDR2 is FQNNGV in the germline V gene. The CDR3 spans 17 residues. The CDR3 DNA reads TGTGCCAGCAGCTCCCCCAGAGGGACAGGGGGTATCTACGAGCAGTACTTC. Protein sequence: CASSSPRGTGGIYEQYF.

This clone has a single count. The chain couples TRBV5-1 to TRBJ2-7; D might be TRBD1 (6 bases). Germline V gene data show CDR1 as SGHRS and CDR2 as YFSETQ. The V and J ends lost 1 base and 7 bases respectively, with 12 bases between them. This CDR3 region has 13 residues. The CDR3 nucleotides are TGCGCCAGCAGCTTGCCAGGGGCGTGGGAGCAGTACTTC. Encoded protein: CASSLPGAWEQYF.

The chain combines TRBV19 with TRBJ2-1; TRBD1 is a possible D gene (6 bases). The CDR3 runs 14 residues. Germline V gene sequence: CDR1 LNHDA, CDR2 SQIVND (reference sequence). V shed 6 bases and J shed 3 bases, with 12 bases lying between them. CDR3 sequence reads: CASRGDIYYNEQFF. In DNA, the CDR3 is TGTGCCAGTAGGGGGGACATTTACTACAATGAGCAGTTCTTC.

The count of this clone is one. The V call is TRBV6-5, the J call TRBJ1-1; D is ambiguous. This CDR3 spans 14 amino acids. Per germline, CDR1 MNHEY and CDR2 SVGAGI. Between the trimmed V and J ends, which lost 7 bases and 1 base, there was a span of 13 bases. The CDR3 nucleotides are TGTGCCAGCACCCCTGGAAGCCCGAACACTGAAGCTTTCTTT. This sequence encodes CASTPGSPNTEAFF.

The chain joins TRBV7-2 to TRBJ2-1, with D unresolved. Germline CDR1 and CDR2: SGHTA and FQGNSA. V was shortened by 3 bases and J by 0 bases, with 18 bases between the two germline ends. The CDR3 is made up of 18 amino acids. The CDR3 region is CASSFPSRRISSYNEQFF. The CDR3 DNA is TGTGCCAGCAGCTTCCCGAGCCGCAGGATCAGCTCCTACAATGAGCAGTTCTTC.

The rearrangement uses TRBV6-1 and TRBJ1-1; 8 nucleotides match TRBD1. CDR3 length equals 14 residues. The V and J ends lost 6 bases and 5 bases, in that order; junction bases with no gene match: 8. From germline, CDR1 is MNHNS and CDR2 SASEGT. The CDR3 DNA reads TGTGCCAGCAGCGCCGGGACAGGAGGTACTGAAGCTTTCTTT. This translates into CASSAGTGGTEAFF.

This chain connects TRBV11-3 to TRBJ2-2, with D perhaps TRBD2 (5 bases). CDR1 and CDR2 from the germline V gene are SGHNT and YENEEA. The CDR3 is 16 amino acids. V was shortened by 4 bases and J by 7 bases, with 19 bases between the two germline ends. CDR3 sequence reads: CASSSRTGRSDGELFF. The CDR3 DNA follows: TGTGCCAGCAGCTCCCGTACGGGAAGGTCAGACGGGGAGCTGTTTTTT.